This TCR beta chain was profiled in a study of spatial heterogeneity in lung cancer. At least ten counts were recorded for this clonotype. As to time point: blood at routine non-recurrence follow-up after resection. Whole RNA, isolated from tumor, nontumor lung or frozen PBMC, was sequenced without prior sorting. A single record per CDR3 protein comes from TCRdb applying MiXCR to the 5' RACE reads. The table lists roughly 99,000 distinct CDR3 sequences, roughly a fifth of them singletons, with just over 20% in the top ten. Germline V gene lookup returns CDR1 LGHDT and CDR2 YNNKEL (reference sequence). Trimming left V 4 bases short and J 4 bases short, with 14 bases between. CDR3 length: 14 residues.

The sequence was obtained from a male donor with early-stage non-small cell lung cancer. This specimen consisted of PBMCs, obtained at follow-up. This chain connects TRBV3-1 to TRBJ2-7, with D unclear. The CDR3 reads CASSPPNHHYEQYF. The CDR3 region has the DNA TGTGCCAGCAGCCCCCCGAACCACCATTACGAGCAGTACTTC.